The 31 T cell receptor beta chains in this list originate from one sample, sequenced in a study of T cells in Graves' hyperthyroidism and ophthalmopathy. RNA transcripts yielded amplified TCR beta CDR3 regions. Primed by the HTBI set, a first-round RT-PCR was run on the TCR CDR3. TCRdb re-analysed the multiplex PCR reads in MiXCR, keeping a single row per CDR3 protein. The top ten clones hold roughly 60% of a sample with about 250,000 distinct CDR3 sequences, roughly 20% of them seen once. Sequencing used blood. These receptors all come from a man aged 30-40 years with Graves' ophthalmopathy.

This clonotype was picked up a small number of times. This chain uses TRBV19 with TRBJ2-7, with 7 nucleotides matching TRBD1. CDR3 length equals 14 residues. V was pared by 6 bases and J by 0 bases, with 5 bases of the junction left unmatched. The germline V gene has CDR1 LNHDA and CDR2 SQIVND (reference sequence). The CDR3 reads CASRPTGSSYEQYF. CDR3 in DNA: TGTGCCAGTAGACCGACAGGGAGCTCCTACGAGCAGTACTTC.

The gene calls are TRBV28 and TRBJ1-5, with TRBD1 matching over 9 bases. After removal of 4 bases from V and 4 bases from J, the junction contained 14 bases not matched to a gene. Germline V gives CDR1 MDHEN, CDR2 SYDVKM. The length of the CDR3 is 18 residues. This CDR3 is CASSSPGQGIRRNQPQHF. The CDR3 nucleotides are TGTGCCAGCAGTTCACCGGGACAGGGTATACGTAGGAATCAGCCCCAGCATTTT. The entire variable domain, with the rest obtained from reference TRBV28 and TRBJ1-5, is as follows: DVKVTQSSRYLVKRTGEKVFLECVQDMDHENMFWYRQDPGLGLRLIYFSYDVKMKEKGDIPEGYSVSREKKERFSLILESASTNQTSMYLCASSSPGQGIRRNQPQHFGDGTRLSIL.

This clonotype occurred many times. V is TRBV7-9 and J is TRBJ2-3; 8 nucleotides align to TRBD2. The V gene end was trimmed by 7 bases and the J gene end by 0 bases; junction bases not matched to a gene: 6. Per the germline V gene, CDR1 is SEHNR and CDR2 is FQNEAQ (reference sequence). This CDR3 comprises 15 residues. This CDR3 is CASTAAGVSTDTQYF. The CDR3 DNA follows: TGTGCCAGCACCGCAGCGGGAGTAAGCACAGATACGCAGTATTTT.

This clonotype was seen a few times. The rearrangement uses TRBV7-2 and TRBJ2-2; 8 positions agree with TRBD2. V shed 7 bases and J 5 bases; nucleotides not matched to a gene: 6. The V gene's germline CDR1 is SGHTA and CDR2 FQGNSA. The CDR3 is made up of 14 amino acids. CDR3 sequence (DNA): TGTGCCAGCAACGGGGGGGCTCGAACCGGGGAGCTGTTTTTT. It specifies CASNGGARTGELFF. Drawing the rest from reference TRBV7-2 and TRBJ2-2, the complete variable domain is GAGVSQSPSNKVTEKGKDVELRCDPISGHTALYWYRQSLGQGLEFLIYFQGNSAPDKSGLPSDRFSAERTGGSVSTLTIQRTQQEDSAVYLCASNGGARTGELFFGEGSRLTVL.

This clonotype was counted only a few times. The genes are TRBV2 and TRBJ2-5; TRBD1 might be the D (6 bases). CDR3 length: 14 residues. Germline CDR1 reads SNHLY; CDR2 reads FYNNEI. V was shortened by 4 bases and J by 7 bases, with 16 bases between the two germline ends. DNA of the CDR3: TGTGCCAGCAGTGGGCCGGGATCACAGGGGACCCAGTACTTC. This gives the protein CASSGPGSQGTQYF.

This clonotype was recorded a few times. V and J are TRBV28 and TRBJ2-7, with D possibly matching TRBD1 (8 bases). Germline CDR1 and CDR2: MDHEN and SYDVKM. Trimming pared 6 bases from V and 4 bases from J, leaving 16 bases between. The CDR3 contains 14 residues. DNA of the CDR3: TGTGCCAGCAGAATACAGGGGGGGAGGTACGAGCAGTACTTC. This codes for CASRIQGGRYEQYF.

This clonotype showed up just a few times. The CDR3 is CASSLPSGRGSNEQFF. The CDR3 DNA is TGTGCCAGCAGTCTACCTAGCGGGAGGGGTTCGAATGAGCAGTTCTTC. The chain couples TRBV28 to TRBJ2-1; 12 bases agree with TRBD2. Germline lookup yields CDR1 MDHEN and CDR2 SYDVKM. This CDR3 has 16 residues. V gave up 5 bases and J gave up 7 bases; unmatched junction bases: 9.

Concerning this clonotype itself: A single base separates this from a much larger clone, so it may be a read error. The chain combines TRBV28 with TRBJ2-1, with D hard to call. The V and J ends lost 5 bases and 10 bases respectively, with 15 bases between them. This CDR3 is built from 13 residues. Germline CDR1 reads MDHEN; CDR2 reads SYDVKM. CDR3 in amino acids: CASSGTPTYEQFF. DNA for the CDR3: TGTGCCAGCAGTGGCACCCCGACCTACGAGCAGTTCTTC.

This clonotype came up a few times. The chain has TRBV5-4 and TRBJ2-3; D may be TRBD2 (6 bases). The CDR3 has 15 amino acids. The V gene's germline CDR1 is SGHNT and CDR2 YYREEE (reference sequence). V was cut by 0 bases and J by 2 bases, with 10 bases left in between. The CDR3 nucleotides are TGTGCCAGCAGCTTGGGACTAGTGGACACAGATACGCAGTATTTT. The encoded protein is CASSLGLVDTDTQYF.

This clonotype was detected ten times or more. The V and J genes are TRBV11-2 and TRBJ2-7, with 7 bases fitting TRBD1. The CDR3 covers 13 residues. The germline gives CDR1 SGHAT, CDR2 FQNNGV. The V segment lost 1 base and the J segment 6 bases; nucleotides outside the gene matches: 3. The CDR3 here is CASSLGGTAEQYF. The CDR3 DNA is TGTGCCAGCAGCTTAGGGGGGACAGCCGAGCAGTACTTC.

Many counts were recorded for this clonotype. V and J are TRBV3-1 and TRBJ2-1; no definite D call. The CDR3 is 15 amino acids. Per germline, CDR1 LGHDT and CDR2 YNNKEL (reference sequence). The V gene lost 0 bases and the J gene lost 2 bases, with 8 bases spanning the gap. The CDR3 region has the DNA TGTGCCAGCAGCCAAGAAGTTAAGACCTACAATGAGCAGTTCTTC. Protein sequence: CASSQEVKTYNEQFF.

At least ten counts were recorded for this clonotype. The V and J genes are TRBV7-8 and TRBJ2-3, with 8 nucleotides matching TRBD2. The V and J ends lost 5 bases and 2 bases, in that order; junction bases with no gene match: 3. Germline loops: CDR1 SGHVS, CDR2 FQNEAQ. This CDR3 has 14 amino acids. The CDR3 DNA is TGTGCCAGCAGCCCGGGACTAGTCACAGATACGCAGTATTTT. Its protein is CASSPGLVTDTQYF.

Ten or more counts support this clonotype. This chain connects TRBV11-2 to TRBJ2-1; possible D gene TRBD2, 6 bases. CDR3 size: 16 residues. The V gene's germline CDR1 is SGHAT and CDR2 FQNNGV. Trimming pared 5 bases from V and 3 bases from J, leaving 17 bases between. This chain's CDR3 is CASSRIPGLIYNEQFF. The DNA of the CDR3 is TGTGCCAGCAGCCGAATACCGGGACTCATCTACAATGAGCAGTTCTTC.

This clonotype was counted many times. The genes are TRBV5-6 and TRBJ1-5; D not certain. Deletions cut 0 bases from V and 5 bases from J, with 6 bases between. The CDR3 totals 13 residues. From germline, CDR1 is SGHDT and CDR2 YYEEEE. The CDR3 bases are TGTGCCAGCAGCTTGGCAAGGGATCAGCCCCAGCATTTT. Translated, it gives CASSLARDQPQHF.

V gene TRBV6-2 or TRBV6-3 combines with J gene TRBJ2-7; 9 nucleotides agree with TRBD1. V shed 2 bases, J shed 5 bases, and the junction held 4 bases outside the gene matches. Looked up from germline, CDR1 is MNHEY and CDR2 is SVGEGT. This CDR3 is 14 amino acids long. The CDR3, as DNA: TGTGCCAGCAGTTACGGTGGGACAGGGCACGAGCAGTACTTC. Its protein is CASSYGGTGHEQYF.

This clonotype has a count of ten or more. The chain links TRBV28 to TRBJ2-1, with a possible D match to TRBD1 (6 bases). The CDR3 length is 12 residues. Germline loops: CDR1 MDHEN, CDR2 SYDVKM. Trimming pared 5 bases from V and 8 bases from J, leaving 10 bases between. CDR3 protein: CASSPNRDEQFF. In DNA form, the CDR3 reads TGTGCCAGCAGTCCTAACAGGGATGAGCAGTTCTTC.

There are many counts of this clonotype. V usage is TRBV30 and J usage is TRBJ1-1; D remains unclear. The ends were cut back, 1 base at V and 6 bases at J, with 9 bases in the middle. In germline, CDR1 is GTSNPN, CDR2 SVGIG (reference sequence). The CDR3 loop spans 12 amino acids. CDR3 amino acids: CAWSETQAEAFF. Here the CDR3 DNA reads TGTGCCTGGAGTGAAACCCAGGCTGAAGCTTTCTTT.

Ten or more counts support this clonotype. The chain combines TRBV20-1 with TRBJ2-1, with TRBD2 identical over 9 bases. Germline CDR1 DFQATT, CDR2 SNEGSKA (reference sequence). The V and J ends lost 2 bases and 1 base, in that order; junction bases with no gene match: 9. The CDR3 sequence is 17 residues long. The CDR3 loop is CSARFAGGPGSYNEQFF. CDR3 bases: TGCAGTGCTAGATTTGCGGGAGGGCCAGGTTCCTACAATGAGCAGTTCTTC.

The chain is built from TRBV6-1 and TRBJ2-7; D is possibly TRBD2 (6 bases). Germline V gene data show CDR1 as MNHNS and CDR2 as SASEGT. The CDR3 is 14 residues long. Between the trimmed V and J ends, which lost 7 bases and 4 bases, there was a span of 17 bases. Here the CDR3 DNA reads TGTGCCAGCAATGTGCGGAGGGCCAGATACGAGCAGTACTTC. It yields the protein CASNVRRARYEQYF.

This clonotype was picked up many times. The V and J genes are TRBV19 and TRBJ2-7, with 15 bases that match TRBD2. V lost 5 bases, J lost 2 bases, and 4 bases stayed unmatched. This CDR3 spans 16 amino acids. Looked up from germline, CDR1 is LNHDA and CDR2 is SQIVND (reference sequence). The CDR3 DNA sequence: TGTGCCAGTAGTTTACGGACTAGCGGGAGGGCCTACGAGCAGTACTTC. Translation gives CASSLRTSGRAYEQYF.

V usage is TRBV11-2 and J usage is TRBJ2-7; 11 bases are shared with TRBD1. Germline assignment: CDR1 SGHAT and CDR2 FQNNGV. J lost 2 bases, V lost 3 bases, and 12 bases had no gene match. The CDR3 has 18 residues. CDR3: CASSFSGTGGLSAYEQYF. DNA of the CDR3: TGTGCCAGCAGCTTCTCCGGGACAGGGGGACTCTCGGCCTACGAGCAGTACTTC.

The sample holds many counts of this clonotype. The chain recombines TRBV11-3 with TRBJ2-3; 7 positions agree with TRBD2. The ends lost 4 bases at V and 10 bases at J; junction bases unmatched: 8. CDR1 and CDR2 from the germline V gene are SGHNT and YENEEA. The CDR3 runs to 13 residues. The CDR3 bases are TGTGCCAGCAGCTCAAGTACGGGGGGTTCGCAGTATTTT. It codes for CASSSSTGGSQYF.

Of note for this clonotype: Because it lacks the conserved phenylalanine or tryptophan at the end, this CDR3 is likely a read error. The rearrangement uses TRBV6-5 and TRBJ2-7, with 15 positions matching TRBD2. Germline lookup yields CDR1 MNHEY and CDR2 SVGAGI. This CDR3 has 16 amino acids. J lost 4 bases, V lost 2 bases, and 3 bases had no gene match. The CDR3 nucleotides read TGTGCCAGCAGTTACCTCGGACTAGCGGGAGGGTACGAGCAGTACCTC. It encodes CASSYLGLAGGYEQYL.

This chain uses TRBV10-1 with TRBJ2-3, with D possibly called TRBD1 or TRBD2 (5 bases each). CDR3 length: 13 amino acids. V lost 5 bases to trimming and J lost 2 bases, with 8 bases between them. In germline, CDR1 is WNHNN, CDR2 SYGVQD (reference sequence). For the CDR3, the DNA is TGCGCCAGCAGTCCCGGGACCACAGATACGCAGTATTTT. This codes for CASSPGTTDTQYF.

The chain employs TRBV19 and TRBJ2-2; TRBD1 matches 8 bases. CDR3 length equals 16 residues. J gave up 3 bases and V 7 bases, and 10 bases lay outside the gene matches. Germline values: CDR1 LNHDA, CDR2 SQIVND (reference sequence). In DNA, the CDR3 is TGTGCCAGTACTCTAGCGACAGGGGCGGACACCGGGGAGCTGTTTTTT. Protein sequence: CASTLATGADTGELFF.

This chain joins TRBV27 and TRBJ2-1, with TRBD1 identical over 7 bases. Germline V gene data show CDR1 as MNHEY and CDR2 as SMNVEV (reference sequence). The CDR3 is 15 amino acids. The V and J ends lost 3 bases and 9 bases, in that order; junction bases with no gene match: 11. DNA of the CDR3: TGTGCCAGCAGTTTCGAAACAGGGGAGCACAGTGAGCAGTTCTTC. Translation gives CASSFETGEHSEQFF.

The chain employs TRBV6-1 and TRBJ2-5; 9 bases agree with TRBD1. The V segment lost 1 base and the J segment 14 bases; nucleotides outside the gene matches: 8. The germline V gene has CDR1 MNHNS and CDR2 SASEGT. This CDR3 has 13 amino acids. The CDR3 sequence: CASSEGDRDAVYF. DNA for the CDR3: TGTGCCAGCAGTGAAGGGGACAGGGATGCCGTATACTTC.

The chain has TRBV20-1 and TRBJ1-1, with D possibly TRBD1 on 6 matching bases. The V gene lost 1 base and the J gene lost 13 bases, with 16 bases spanning the gap. The length of the CDR3 is 12 residues. Germline values: CDR1 DFQATT, CDR2 SNEGSKA (reference sequence). CDR3 sequence: CSARGGNRADFF. As DNA, the CDR3 is TGCAGTGCTAGAGGGGGGAACAGGGCTGATTTCTTT.

The chain uses TRBV6-5 and TRBJ2-1; no reliable D call. Germline lookup yields CDR1 MNHEY and CDR2 SVGAGI. V lost 0 bases, J lost 4 bases, and 7 bases lay in between. The CDR3 covers 14 residues. This CDR3 is CASSYSARYNEQFF. CDR3 bases: TGTGCCAGCAGTTACTCGGCAAGGTACAATGAGCAGTTCTTC.

The rearrangement joins TRBV24-1 to TRBJ2-1; tentatively, D is TRBD1 (6 bases). CDR3 length equals 12 residues. V shed 11 bases and J shed 7 bases, with 14 bases lying between them. Germline CDR1 KGHDR, CDR2 SFDVKD. CDR3 protein: CAILTRGNEQFF. The CDR3 DNA follows: TGTGCCATCTTAACCAGGGGAAATGAGCAGTTCTTC.

This clonotype was detected many times. The chain recombines TRBV7-9 with TRBJ2-7, with 7 nucleotides matching TRBD2. CDR1 is SEHNR and CDR2 is FQNEAQ in the germline V gene (reference sequence). CDR3 length: 14 residues. Trimming removed 8 bases from V and 6 bases from J; junction bases left unmatched: 13. CDR3 in amino acids: CASAGEAIASEQYF. The CDR3 DNA reads as TGTGCCAGCGCGGGGGAGGCCATCGCAAGCGAGCAGTACTTC.